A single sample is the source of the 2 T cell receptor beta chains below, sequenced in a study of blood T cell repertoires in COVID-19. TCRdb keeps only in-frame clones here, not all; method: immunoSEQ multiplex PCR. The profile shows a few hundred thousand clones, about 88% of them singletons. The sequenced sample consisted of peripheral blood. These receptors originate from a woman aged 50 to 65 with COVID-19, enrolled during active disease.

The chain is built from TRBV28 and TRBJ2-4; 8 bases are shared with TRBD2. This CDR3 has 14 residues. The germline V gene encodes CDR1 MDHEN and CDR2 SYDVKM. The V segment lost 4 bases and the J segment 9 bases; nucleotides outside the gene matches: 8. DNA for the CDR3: TGTGCCAGCAGTTCGGGGGGGGTTTCTGGCATTCAGTACTTC. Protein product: CASSSGGVSGIQYF.

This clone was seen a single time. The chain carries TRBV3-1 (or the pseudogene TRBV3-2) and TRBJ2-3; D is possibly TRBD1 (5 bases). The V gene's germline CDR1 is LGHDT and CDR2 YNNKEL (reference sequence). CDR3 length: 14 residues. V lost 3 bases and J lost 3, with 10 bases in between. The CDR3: CASSQGHGTDTQYF. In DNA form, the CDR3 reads TGTGCCAGCAGCCAGGGGCATGGAACAGATACGCAGTATTTT.